Listed here are 26 T cell receptor beta chains from one sample, sequenced in a study of T cells after yellow fever vaccination. TCRdb re-analysed the 5' RACE reads in MiXCR, keeping a single row per CDR3 protein. The table lists approximately 300,000 distinct CDR3 sequences, about 10% of them singletons. The sequencing used CD4+ T cells sorted from PBMCs, collected 45 days after the yellow fever booster vaccination. The receptors shown here come from a man in his late teens or twenties who received the YFV17D yellow fever vaccine.

The chain has TRBV10-3 and TRBJ2-3; 9 bases agree with TRBD1. The CDR3 consists of 18 residues. CDR1 is ENHRY and CDR2 is SYGVKD in the germline V gene. The V segment lost 4 bases and the J segment 1 base; nucleotides outside the gene matches: 12. The CDR3 coding sequence is TGTGCCATCAGTGGCCGAGGGACAGGGTTCGAAGGCACAGATACGCAGTATTTT. Amino acid sequence: CAISGRGTGFEGTDTQYF.

The sample holds many counts of this clonotype. This chain links TRBV6-6 with TRBJ1-5; D might be TRBD1 (5 bases). The length of the CDR3 is 13 residues. Trimming took off 4 bases at V and 4 bases at J, with 8 bases between the two ends. CDR1 MNHNY and CDR2 SVGAGI come from the germline V gene (reference sequence). The DNA for the CDR3 is TGTGCCAGCAGTTCACAGGCAAATCAGCCCCAGCATTTT. Its translation: CASSSQANQPQHF.

The chain uses TRBV9 and TRBJ2-3; no firm D call. The CDR3 extends over 13 amino acids. Germline V lookup: CDR1 SGDLS, CDR2 YYNGEE. V shed 0 bases and J shed 8 bases, with 10 bases lying between them. CDR3: CASSVDGSGTQYF. In DNA, the CDR3 is TGTGCCAGCAGCGTAGATGGTTCGGGTACGCAGTATTTT.

This clonotype has more than one count but fewer than ten. This rearrangement joins TRBV9 to TRBJ1-2; D might be TRBD1 (6 bases). The ends were cut back, 3 bases at V and 1 base at J, with 13 bases in the middle. CDR3 length equals 15 residues. Germline V gene sequence: CDR1 SGDLS, CDR2 YYNGEE. CDR3 DNA: TGTGCCAGCAGCGCCGAGGGACACAGTAACTATGGCTACACCTTC. Its translation is CASSAEGHSNYGYTF.

This clonotype has a count of ten or more. The V call is TRBV9, the J call TRBJ1-2; weak D call: TRBD1 (5 bases). Trimming removed 3 bases from V and 4 bases from J, with 13 bases in between. This CDR3 comprises 14 residues. Germline CDR1 is SGDLS and CDR2 is YYNGEE. CDR3 loop: CASSAGTGPYGYTF. Written as DNA, the CDR3 is TGTGCCAGCAGCGCCGGGACCGGCCCCTATGGCTACACCTTC.

The chain carries TRBV28 and TRBJ2-5; 8 bases agree with TRBD1. The CDR3 covers 16 residues. V shed 5 bases, J shed 5 bases, and the junction held 13 bases outside the gene matches. Germline V gene lookup returns CDR1 MDHEN and CDR2 SYDVKM. CDR3 sequence: CASSPNPQGAWETQYF. CDR3 in DNA: TGTGCCAGCAGTCCCAACCCGCAGGGGGCTTGGGAGACCCAGTACTTC.

This clonotype was observed a few times. The CDR3 loop is CASSEQGLAGTNEQFF. The DNA of the CDR3 is TGTGCCAGCAGTGAACAAGGCCTAGCCGGGACCAATGAGCAGTTCTTC. The chain joins TRBV2 to TRBJ2-1; possibly TRBD1 or TRBD2 for D (5 bases each). This CDR3 is built from 16 residues. V was shortened by 2 bases and J by 6 bases, with 17 bases between the two germline ends. Germline loops: CDR1 SNHLY, CDR2 FYNNEI.

The J gene is TRBJ2-1, the V gene TRBV29-1; D is perhaps TRBD1 (6 bases). Looked up from germline, CDR1 is SQVTM and CDR2 is ANQGSEA. The CDR3 runs to 13 residues. V was pared by 4 bases and J by 3 bases, with 10 bases between. In DNA, the CDR3 is TGCAGCGTTGGTGGGGGCCACTACAATGAGCAGTTCTTC. Protein product: CSVGGGHYNEQFF.

The chain is built from TRBV20-1 and TRBJ1-1; TRBD1 matches 10 bases. Germline CDR1 and CDR2: DFQATT and SNEGSKA (reference sequence). V dropped 4 bases and J dropped 12; count of bases not matched to a gene: 8. This CDR3 spans 12 amino acids. For the CDR3, the DNA is TGCAGTGCTAAACACCGGGACAGGGGTCCTTTCTTT. As protein: CSAKHRDRGPFF.

This clonotype was recorded a few times. This chain uses TRBV10-2 with TRBJ2-5, with unresolved D. Germline V lookup: CDR1 WSHSY, CDR2 SAAADI. This CDR3 has 12 amino acids. V lost 4 bases and J lost 5, with 8 bases in between. This chain's CDR3 is CASSASKETQYF. DNA for the CDR3: TGCGCCAGCAGTGCCTCAAAGGAGACCCAGTACTTC.

This clonotype has a count of ten or more. The V gene is TRBV5-6, the J gene TRBJ1-4, with D possibly being TRBD1 (5 bases). The CDR3 extends over 15 amino acids. Germline loops: CDR1 SGHDT, CDR2 YYEEEE. V was clipped by 2 bases and J by 7 bases, with 15 bases between them. The CDR3 nucleotides are TGTGCCAGCAGCTTCTTATCCAGGGACGGTGAAAAACTGTTTTTT. As protein: CASSFLSRDGEKLFF.

This clonotype was picked up a small number of times. The rearrangement links TRBV5-1 to TRBJ2-5; 9 positions match TRBD1. The CDR3 is 14 amino acids. CDR1 and CDR2 from the germline V gene are SGHRS and YFSETQ. Losses at the gene ends were 4 bases for V and 2 bases for J; bases not matched to a gene: 3. CDR3 amino acids: CASSVTGGQETQYF. The CDR3 coding sequence is TGCGCCAGCAGCGTGACAGGGGGTCAAGAGACCCAGTACTTC.

A few counts support this clonotype. This chain uses TRBV7-2 with TRBJ2-7, with TRBD1 matching 11 bases. The germline V gene has CDR1 SGHTA and CDR2 FQGNSA. The length of the CDR3 is 16 residues. V lost 5 bases, J lost 3 bases, and 9 bases stayed unmatched. The CDR3, as DNA: TGTGCCAGCAGCCCAGAGGGACAGGGGGTTTTCTACGAGCAGTACTTC. Its translation: CASSPEGQGVFYEQYF.

The V call is TRBV3-1, the J call TRBJ2-7, with D maybe TRBD2 (6 bases). Germline CDR1 reads LGHDT; CDR2 reads YNNKEL (reference sequence). The CDR3 length is 13 residues. Trimming took off 4 bases at V and 4 bases at J, with 11 bases between the two ends. The CDR3 coding sequence is TGTGCCAGCAGCCCTAACCGGGGGTACGAGCAGTACTTC. The encoded protein is CASSPNRGYEQYF.

This clonotype came up a few times. The J gene is TRBJ2-3, the V gene TRBV12-5; 8 bases align to TRBD1. The germline CDR1 and CDR2 sequences are LGHNT and FRNRAP. This CDR3 region has 15 residues. V lost 5 bases and J lost 4; bases outside the gene matches: 8. This chain's CDR3 is CASGHGTGDSDTQYF. Written as DNA, the CDR3 is TGTGCTAGTGGTCACGGGACAGGCGATTCAGATACGCAGTATTTT.

In its sample, this clonotype was seen a few times. The chain carries TRBV20-1 and TRBJ2-3, with D possibly TRBD1 on 6 matching bases. The CDR3 has 14 residues. The V end was cut by 3 bases, the J end by 2 bases, with 12 bases between. CDR1 is DFQATT, CDR2 SNEGSKA, per germline (reference sequence). As DNA, the CDR3 is TGCAGTGCTAGTGGCAGGGGTTTCACAGATACGCAGTATTTT. Translated: CSASGRGFTDTQYF.

This clonotype appeared many times. The chain combines TRBV11-2 with TRBJ2-5; D gene uncertain. V was shortened by 3 bases and J by 2 bases, with 7 bases between the two germline ends. This CDR3 comprises 13 residues. CDR1 is SGHAT and CDR2 is FQNNGV in the germline V gene. The CDR3 DNA sequence: TGTGCCAGCAGCTTTTCGGAGCAAGAGACCCAGTACTTC. Amino acid sequence: CASSFSEQETQYF.

The chain couples TRBV12-3 or TRBV12-4 to TRBJ2-3; D is unresolved. The V gene lost 4 bases and the J gene lost 4 bases, with 21 bases spanning the gap. This CDR3 has 17 residues. Written as DNA, the CDR3 is TGTGCCAGCAGTTCCTGGATGACGGATCCTTACCCAGATACGCAGTATTTT. It translates to CASSSWMTDPYPDTQYF.

This clonotype was picked up a small number of times. This chain uses TRBV24-1 with TRBJ2-1; D gene uncertain. Germline assignment: CDR1 KGHDR and CDR2 SFDVKD. V dropped 3 bases and J dropped 3 bases, with 14 bases sitting between them. The CDR3 loop spans 16 amino acids. CDR3 nucleotides: TGTGCCACCAGTGATGCGAACAACGAATACTACAATGAGCAGTTCTTC. Protein sequence: CATSDANNEYYNEQFF.

The rearrangement uses TRBV12-3 or TRBV12-4 and TRBJ2-2, with D perhaps given as TRBD1 or TRBD2 (5 bases each). V lost 6 bases to trimming and J lost 2 bases, with 16 bases between them. CDR3 length: 16 residues. CDR3 in amino acids: CASSPLQEENTGELFF. The DNA for the CDR3 is TGTGCCAGCAGCCCCTTACAGGAGGAAAACACCGGGGAGCTGTTTTTT.

This clonotype was observed many times. V usage is TRBV9 and J usage is TRBJ2-3; D call uncertain. The CDR3 covers 15 residues. V lost 1 base to trimming and J lost 1 base, with 10 bases between them. Germline V gene sequence: CDR1 SGDLS, CDR2 YYNGEE. The CDR3 here is CASSVQRWGTDTQYF. CDR3 nucleotide sequence: TGTGCCAGCAGCGTACAGAGGTGGGGCACAGATACGCAGTATTTT.

The chain couples TRBV5-1 to TRBJ2-1, with 7 bases fitting TRBD2. The CDR3 runs 16 residues. CDR1 SGHRS and CDR2 YFSETQ come from the germline V gene. Unmatched junction bases numbered 9, after V lost 4 bases and J lost 2 bases. DNA for the CDR3: TGCGCCAGCAGCATACATGGTGGGGGGGCCTACAATGAGCAGTTCTTC. Translation: CASSIHGGGAYNEQFF.

The rearrangement joins TRBV20-1 to TRBJ2-5; tentative D call: TRBD2 (7 bases). This CDR3 is built from 14 residues. Germline loops: CDR1 DFQATT, CDR2 SNEGSKA (reference sequence). The ends were cut back, 5 bases at V and 2 bases at J, with 15 bases in the middle. The CDR3 is CSAVGGGPQETQYF. DNA of the CDR3: TGCAGTGCTGTGGGGGGGGGCCCTCAAGAGACCCAGTACTTC.

The chain has TRBV5-1 and TRBJ2-7; a weak D match, TRBD1 (8 bases). There are 15 residues in the CDR3. The V end was cut by 4 bases, the J end by 1 base, with 15 bases between. Germline lookup yields CDR1 SGHRS and CDR2 YFSETQ. The DNA of the CDR3 is TGCGCCAGCAGCACAGCGGGACAGGTATCCTACGAGCAGTACTTC. Encoded protein: CASSTAGQVSYEQYF.

This clonotype was seen a few times. The chain links TRBV12-3 or TRBV12-4 to TRBJ1-6, with 7 bases matching TRBD1. The CDR3 contains 14 residues. Germline trimming cut 7 bases from V and 7 bases from J; bases unmatched to any gene: 7. CDR3: CASTTGTANSPLHF. The CDR3 nucleotides are TGTGCCAGCACCACCGGGACAGCGAATTCACCCCTCCACTTT.

In its sample, this clonotype was seen a few times. The chain uses TRBV9 and TRBJ2-5; D uncertain. Trimming left V 5 bases short and J 1 base short, with 9 bases between. This CDR3 has 13 amino acids. Germline CDR1 reads SGDLS; CDR2 reads YYNGEE. The DNA of the CDR3 is TGTGCCAGCAGTTTTGCGGTCCAAGAGACCCAGTACTTC. Amino acids: CASSFAVQETQYF.